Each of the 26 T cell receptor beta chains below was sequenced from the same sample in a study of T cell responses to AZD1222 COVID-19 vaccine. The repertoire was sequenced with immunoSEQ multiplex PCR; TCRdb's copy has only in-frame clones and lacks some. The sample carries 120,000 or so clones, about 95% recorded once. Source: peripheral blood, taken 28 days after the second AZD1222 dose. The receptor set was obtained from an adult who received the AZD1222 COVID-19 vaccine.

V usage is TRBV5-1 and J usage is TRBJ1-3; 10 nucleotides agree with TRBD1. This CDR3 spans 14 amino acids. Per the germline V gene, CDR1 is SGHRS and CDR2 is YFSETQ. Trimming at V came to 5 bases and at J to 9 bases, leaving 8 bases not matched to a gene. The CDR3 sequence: CASSPRDRGITIYF. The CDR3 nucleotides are TGCGCCAGCAGTCCACGGGACAGGGGCATCACCATATATTTT. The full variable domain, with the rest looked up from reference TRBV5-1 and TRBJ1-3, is KAGVTQTPRYLIKTRGQQVTLSCSPISGHRSVSWYQQTPGQGLQFLFEYFSETQRNKGNFPGRFSGRQFSNSRSEMNVSTLELGDSALYLCASSPRDRGITIYFGEGSWLTVV.

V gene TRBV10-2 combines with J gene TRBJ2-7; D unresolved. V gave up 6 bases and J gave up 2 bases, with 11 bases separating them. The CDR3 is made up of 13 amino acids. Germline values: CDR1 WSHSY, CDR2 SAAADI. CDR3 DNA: TGCGCCAGCAGCGCGTCTGGGGCCTACGAGCAGTACTTC. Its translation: CASSASGAYEQYF.

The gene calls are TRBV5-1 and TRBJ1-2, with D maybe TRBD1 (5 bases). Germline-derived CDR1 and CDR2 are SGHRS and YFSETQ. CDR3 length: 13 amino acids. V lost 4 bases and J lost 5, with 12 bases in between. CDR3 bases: TGCGCCAGCAGCCCGACGACAGCATATGGCTACACCTTC. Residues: CASSPTTAYGYTF.

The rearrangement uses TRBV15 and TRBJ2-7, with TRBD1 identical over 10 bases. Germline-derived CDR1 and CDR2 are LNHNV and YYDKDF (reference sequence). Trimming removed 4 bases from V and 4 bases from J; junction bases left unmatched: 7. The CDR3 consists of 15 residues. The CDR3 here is CATSNRQGALYEQYF. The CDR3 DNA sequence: TGTGCCACCAGCAACCGACAGGGGGCTTTGTACGAGCAGTACTTC.

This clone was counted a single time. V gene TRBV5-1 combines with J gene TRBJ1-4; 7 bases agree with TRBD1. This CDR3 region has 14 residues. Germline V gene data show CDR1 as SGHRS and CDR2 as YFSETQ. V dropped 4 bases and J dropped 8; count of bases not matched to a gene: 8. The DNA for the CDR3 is TGCGCCAGCAGCACCCGGACAGGCGGGGAAAAACTGTTTTTT. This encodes CASSTRTGGEKLFF.

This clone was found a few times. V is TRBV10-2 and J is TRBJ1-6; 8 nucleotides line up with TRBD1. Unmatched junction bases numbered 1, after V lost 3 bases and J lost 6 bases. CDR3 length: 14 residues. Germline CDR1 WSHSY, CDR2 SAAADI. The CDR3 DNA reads TGCGCCAGCAGTGAAGGACAGGGTAATTCACCCCTCCACTTT. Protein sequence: CASSEGQGNSPLHF.

Here the CDR3 DNA reads TGTGCCAGCAGCTCCGGACTAGCGGGGGCCGAGCAGTACTTC. Translation gives CASSSGLAGAEQYF. V usage is TRBV5-4 and J usage is TRBJ2-7; 13 bases map to TRBD2. Germline V gene lookup returns CDR1 SGHNT and CDR2 YYREEE (reference sequence). The CDR3 has 14 residues. V shed 3 bases and J 6 bases; nucleotides not matched to a gene: 3.

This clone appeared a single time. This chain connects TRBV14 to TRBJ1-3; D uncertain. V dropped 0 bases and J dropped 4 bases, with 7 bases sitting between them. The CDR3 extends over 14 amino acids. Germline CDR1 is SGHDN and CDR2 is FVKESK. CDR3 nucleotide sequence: TGTGCCAGCAGCCAAGATGTGGAGGGAAACACCATATATTTT. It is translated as CASSQDVEGNTIYF.

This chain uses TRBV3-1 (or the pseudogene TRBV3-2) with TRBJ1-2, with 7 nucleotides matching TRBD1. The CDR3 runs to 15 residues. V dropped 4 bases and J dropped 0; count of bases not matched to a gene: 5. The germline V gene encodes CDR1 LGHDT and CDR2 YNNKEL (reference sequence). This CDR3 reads CASSRRGRANYGYTF. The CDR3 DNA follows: TGTGCCAGCAGCCGTAGGGGGCGGGCTAACTATGGCTACACCTTC.

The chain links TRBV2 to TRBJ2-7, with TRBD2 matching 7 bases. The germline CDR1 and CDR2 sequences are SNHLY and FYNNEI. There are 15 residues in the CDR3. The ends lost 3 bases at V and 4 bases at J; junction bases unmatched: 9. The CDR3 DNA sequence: TGTGCCAGCAGTGATCCAGGCGGGAGACAGTACGAGCAGTACTTC. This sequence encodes CASSDPGGRQYEQYF. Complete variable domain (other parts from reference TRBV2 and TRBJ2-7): EPEVTQTPSHQVTQMGQEVILRCVPISNHLYFYWYRQILGQKVEFLVSFYNNEISEKSEIFDDQFSVERPDGSNFTLKIRSTKLEDSAMYFCASSDPGGRQYEQYFGPGTRLTVT.

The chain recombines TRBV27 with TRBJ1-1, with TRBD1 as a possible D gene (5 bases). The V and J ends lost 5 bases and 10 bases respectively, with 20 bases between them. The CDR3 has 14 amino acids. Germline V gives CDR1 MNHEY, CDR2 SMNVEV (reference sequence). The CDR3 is CASSPLDQWGLAFF. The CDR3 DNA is TGTGCCAGCAGTCCCCTTGATCAATGGGGGTTAGCTTTCTTT.

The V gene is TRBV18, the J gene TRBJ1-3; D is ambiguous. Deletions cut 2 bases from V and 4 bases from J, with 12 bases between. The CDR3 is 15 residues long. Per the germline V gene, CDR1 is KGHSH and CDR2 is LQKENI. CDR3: CASSPDLPKGNTIYF. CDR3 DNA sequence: TGTGCCAGCTCACCAGACCTTCCGAAAGGAAACACCATATATTTT.

CDR3 amino acids: CASSLDEGSLNTEAFF. CDR3 DNA sequence: TGCGCCAGCAGCTTGGATGAAGGCAGTTTGAACACTGAAGCTTTCTTT. The V gene is TRBV5-1, the J gene TRBJ1-1; D call uncertain. The germline V and J ends were trimmed by 0 bases and 0 bases, with 12 bases remaining between them. The germline V gene encodes CDR1 SGHRS and CDR2 YFSETQ. The CDR3 is made up of 16 amino acids.

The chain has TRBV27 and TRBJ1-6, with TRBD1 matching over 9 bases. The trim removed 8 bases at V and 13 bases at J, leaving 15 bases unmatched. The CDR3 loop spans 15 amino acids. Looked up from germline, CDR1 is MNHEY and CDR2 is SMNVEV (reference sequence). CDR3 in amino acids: CASRQTGTGIMPLHF. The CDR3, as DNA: TGTGCCAGCCGGCAAACCGGGACAGGGATTATGCCCCTCCACTTT.

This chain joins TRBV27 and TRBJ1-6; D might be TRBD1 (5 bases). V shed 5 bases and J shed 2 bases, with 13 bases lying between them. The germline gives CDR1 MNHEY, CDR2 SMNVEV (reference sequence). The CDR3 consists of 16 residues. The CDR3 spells CASSILSTAYNSPLHF. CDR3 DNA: TGTGCCAGCAGTATCCTCTCGACAGCCTATAATTCACCCCTCCACTTT.

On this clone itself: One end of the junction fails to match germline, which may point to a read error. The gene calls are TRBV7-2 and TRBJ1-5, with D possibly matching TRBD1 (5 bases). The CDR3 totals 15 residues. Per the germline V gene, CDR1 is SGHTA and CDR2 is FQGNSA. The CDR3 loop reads CASCFGGQKGQPQHF. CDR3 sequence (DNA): TGTGCCAGCTGCTTTGGGGGTCAGAAGGGGCAGCCCCAGCATTTT.

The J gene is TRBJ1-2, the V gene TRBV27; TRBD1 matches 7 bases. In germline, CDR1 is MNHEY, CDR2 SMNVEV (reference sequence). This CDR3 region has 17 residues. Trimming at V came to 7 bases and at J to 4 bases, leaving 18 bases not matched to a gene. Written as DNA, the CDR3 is TGTGCCAGCATAGCAGCGGGACAGCTTAGCCAAGTCTATGGCTACACCTTC. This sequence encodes CASIAAGQLSQVYGYTF.

The CDR3 DNA follows: TGTGCCAGCAGAAAACAGGAGAATTCACCCCTCCACTTT. Its translation is CASRKQENSPLHF. This chain links TRBV6-4 with TRBJ1-6; D might be TRBD1 (5 bases). This CDR3 is 13 amino acids long. Trimming shortened V by 6 bases and J by 7 bases, and 10 bases separated the two germline ends. Germline V gene data show CDR1 as MRHNA and CDR2 as SNTAGT.

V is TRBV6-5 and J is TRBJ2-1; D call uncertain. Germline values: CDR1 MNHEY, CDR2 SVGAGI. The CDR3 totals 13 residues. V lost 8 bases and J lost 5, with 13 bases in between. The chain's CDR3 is CASRLAVHNEQFF. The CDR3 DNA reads TGTGCCAGCCGTCTGGCCGTACACAATGAGCAGTTCTTC.

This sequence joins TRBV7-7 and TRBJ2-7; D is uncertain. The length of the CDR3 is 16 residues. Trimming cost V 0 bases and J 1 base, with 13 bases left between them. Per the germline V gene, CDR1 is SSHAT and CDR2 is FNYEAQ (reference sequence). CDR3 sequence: CASSLAQAGPSYEQYF. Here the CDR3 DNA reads TGTGCCAGCAGCTTAGCGCAGGCAGGCCCTTCCTACGAGCAGTACTTC.

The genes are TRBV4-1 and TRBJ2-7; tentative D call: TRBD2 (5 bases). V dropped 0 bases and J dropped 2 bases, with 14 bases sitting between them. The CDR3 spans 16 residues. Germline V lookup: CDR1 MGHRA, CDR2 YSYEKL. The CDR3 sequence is CASSQDRSGTPYEQYF. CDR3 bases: TGCGCCAGCAGCCAAGATCGGAGCGGCACCCCCTACGAGCAGTACTTC.

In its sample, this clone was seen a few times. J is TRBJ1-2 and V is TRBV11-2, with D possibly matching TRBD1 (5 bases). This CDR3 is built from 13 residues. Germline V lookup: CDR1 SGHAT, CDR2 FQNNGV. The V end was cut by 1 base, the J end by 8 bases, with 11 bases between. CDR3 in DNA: TGTGCCAGCAGCTTAGCAGGGTCGGGAGGCTACACCTTC. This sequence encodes CASSLAGSGGYTF.

CDR3 protein: CSAERLQETQYF. The CDR3 DNA reads TGCAGCGCCGAGCGGTTACAAGAGACCCAGTACTTC. V and J are TRBV29-1 and TRBJ2-5, with a possible D match to TRBD2 (5 bases). The germline V and J ends were trimmed by 7 bases and 2 bases, with 11 bases remaining between them. The CDR3 is 12 amino acids. Germline V gene lookup returns CDR1 SQVTM and CDR2 ANQGSEA.

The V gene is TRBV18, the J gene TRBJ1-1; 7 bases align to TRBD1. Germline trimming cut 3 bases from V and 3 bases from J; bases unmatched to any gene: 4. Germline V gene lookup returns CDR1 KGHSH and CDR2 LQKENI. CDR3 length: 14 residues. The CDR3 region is CASSPTGVYTEAFF. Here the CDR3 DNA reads TGTGCCAGCTCACCCACAGGGGTTTACACTGAAGCTTTCTTT.

The DNA for the CDR3 is TGTGCCAGCAGTTCCAACGTAAACACCATATATTTT. This sequence encodes CASSSNVNTIYF. This chain uses TRBV12-3 or TRBV12-4 with TRBJ1-3; no clear D gene. V lost 4 bases and J 6 bases, leaving 7 bases between the germline ends. The CDR3 loop spans 12 amino acids.

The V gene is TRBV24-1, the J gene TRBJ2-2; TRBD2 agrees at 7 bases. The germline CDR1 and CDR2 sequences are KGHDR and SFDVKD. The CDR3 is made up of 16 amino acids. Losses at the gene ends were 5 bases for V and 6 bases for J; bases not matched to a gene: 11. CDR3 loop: CATSASGRGKSGELFF. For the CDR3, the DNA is TGTGCCACCAGTGCGTCAGGGAGGGGTAAATCCGGGGAGCTGTTTTTT.